These T cell receptor beta chains were read from a single sample in a study of shared clonotypes between healthy human individuals. Method: immunoSEQ multiplex PCR; TCRdb's copy keeps in-frame clones and lacks some. Here the sample spans millions of clones, less than 95% being singletons. Sample: naive CD8+ T cells sorted from blood. The receptors were gathered from a man between 18 and 35 years old in good health. Both conserved end residues are part of each CDR3. D genes are given only for firm matches. Expanded clones get a size class; other rows say once, few or many, or leave the size out.

clone size	V gene	D gene	J gene	CDR3 protein	CDR3 DNA
once	TRBV19	-	TRBJ1-2	CASSPPNYGYTF	TGTGCCAGTAGTCCTCCCAACTATGGCTACACCTTC
-	TRBV5-6	-	TRBJ2-1	CASSAPGGEQFF	TGTGCCAGCAGCGCCCCAGGAGGAGAGCAGTTCTTC
once	TRBV11-2	-	TRBJ2-3	CASSSWPPTDTQYF	TGTGCCAGCAGCTCCTGGCCCCCCACAGATACGCAGTATTTT
-	TRBV4-1	TRBD1	TRBJ1-1	CASRIGTVNTEAFF	TGCGCCAGCAGAATCGGGACAGTGAACACTGAAGCTTTCTTT
-	TRBV4-1	-	TRBJ2-3	CASSHGQGLDTQYF	TGCGCCAGCAGCCATGGGCAGGGTCTGGATACGCAGTATTTT
-	TRBV4-1	-	TRBJ2-1	CASSLVRASPRNEQFF	TGCGCCAGCAGCCTCGTTCGGGCTAGCCCCAGAAATGAGCAGTTCTTC
-	TRBV28	TRBD1	TRBJ2-3	CASRPTGQGADTQYF	TGTGCCAGCAGACCGACAGGGCAAGGGGCAGATACGCAGTATTTT
-	TRBV7-9	-	TRBJ2-7	CASSLLPPSAQYF	TGTGCCAGCAGCTTACTCCCTCCCTCTGCGCAGTACTTC
-	TRBV6-6	-	TRBJ1-4	CASSYARGGVGEKLFF	TGTGCCAGCAGTTACGCTCGAGGGGGGGTAGGTGAAAAACTGTTTTTT
-	TRBV7-6	TRBD2	TRBJ2-3	CASSILTSGDTDTQYF	TGTGCCAGCAGCATCCTGACTAGCGGGGACACAGATACGCAGTATTTT
-	TRBV6-6	-	TRBJ2-7	CASSYRGTASYEQYF	TGTGCCAGCAGTTACCGGGGGACAGCCTCCTACGAGCAGTACTTC
-	TRBV6-1	-	TRBJ2-7	CASYEGHYEQYF	TGTGCCAGCTACGAGGGGCACTACGAGCAGTACTTC
-	TRBV9	-	TRBJ2-1	CASSVEWHNEQFF	TGTGCCAGCAGCGTAGAGTGGCACAATGAGCAGTTCTTC
-	TRBV7-4	-	TRBJ1-6	CASSLIREISPLHF	TGTGCCAGCAGCTTGATCAGGGAGATTTCACCCCTCCACTTT
-	TRBV6-5	TRBD2	TRBJ2-1	CASSAGGGPYNEQFF	TGTGCCAGCAGTGCTGGCGGGGGTCCCTACAATGAGCAGTTCTTC
-	TRBV6-5	-	TRBJ2-5	CASSYSGGLQETQYF	TGTGCCAGCAGTTACTCGGGGGGGCTCCAAGAGACCCAGTACTTC
-	TRBV29-1	-	TRBJ2-3	CSDGRATTDTQYF	TGCAGCGACGGCAGGGCGACAACAGATACGCAGTATTTT
-	TRBV5-6	-	TRBJ2-3	CASSLGGTQYF	TGTGCCAGCAGCTTGGGGGGTACGCAGTATTTT
-	TRBV9	-	TRBJ1-5	CASSPWDHSNQPQHF	TGTGCCAGCAGCCCCTGGGACCATAGCAATCAGCCCCAGCATTTT
-	TRBV6-6	-	TRBJ2-5	CASSYSPGHQETQYF	TGTGCCAGCAGTTACTCGCCAGGGCACCAAGAGACCCAGTACTTC
-	TRBV7-6	TRBD1	TRBJ2-1	CASSPGTGVYNEQFF	TGTGCCAGCAGCCCCGGGACAGGGGTATACAATGAGCAGTTCTTC
-	TRBV19	-	TRBJ2-3	CASSIVSRDTQYF	TGTGCCAGTAGTATAGTCTCCCGAGATACGCAGTATTTT
-	TRBV27	TRBD2	TRBJ2-4	CASSISLAGGWYF	TGTGCCAGCAGTATCTCATTAGCGGGAGGCTGGTACTTC
-	TRBV11-2	-	TRBJ2-1	CASSLARFRDEQFF	TGTGCCAGCAGCCTCGCAAGGTTTCGGGATGAGCAGTTCTTC
-	TRBV5-4	-	TRBJ2-7	CASSGSGTYEQYF	TGTGCCAGCAGCGGAAGCGGTACCTACGAGCAGTACTTC
-	TRBV14	-	TRBJ2-7	CASSHLGTEDYEQYF	TGTGCCAGCAGCCACCTCGGGACGGAGGACTACGAGCAGTACTTC
-	TRBV13	-	TRBJ2-1	CASSFSSGRNEQFF	TGTGCCAGCAGCTTTTCATCCGGGCGGAATGAGCAGTTCTTC
-	TRBV6-1	TRBD2	TRBJ2-1	CASSYSGELNEQFF	TGTGCCAGCAGTTATAGCGGGGAGCTCAATGAGCAGTTCTTC
-	TRBV28	-	TRBJ2-7	CASSLPNREYRSYEQYF	TGTGCCAGCAGTTTGCCCAACAGGGAATATAGGTCCTACGAGCAGTACTTC
-	TRBV9	TRBD2	TRBJ2-1	CASSESGSGSNEQFF	TGTGCCAGCAGCGAGAGCGGGAGCGGTAGCAATGAGCAGTTCTTC
-	TRBV27	TRBD1	TRBJ2-7	CASSHGQGYEQYF	TGTGCCAGCAGTCACGGACAGGGCTACGAGCAGTACTTC
-	TRBV30	-	TRBJ2-7	CAWKGTVLGEQYF	TGTGCCTGGAAAGGGACCGTCCTCGGAGAGCAGTACTTC
-	TRBV28	TRBD1	TRBJ2-6	CASSFRATGEWASGANVLTF	TGTGCCAGCAGTTTTCGGGCAACAGGGGAATGGGCCTCTGGGGCCAACGTCCTGACTTTC
-	TRBV19	-	TRBJ2-7	CASAAGPLYEQYF	TGTGCCAGCGCCGCGGGACCCCTGTACGAGCAGTACTTC
-	TRBV15	-	TRBJ1-1	CATSRPTVFGEEDTEAFF	TGTGCCACCAGCAGGCCGACGGTGTTCGGCGAAGAAGACACTGAAGCTTTCTTT